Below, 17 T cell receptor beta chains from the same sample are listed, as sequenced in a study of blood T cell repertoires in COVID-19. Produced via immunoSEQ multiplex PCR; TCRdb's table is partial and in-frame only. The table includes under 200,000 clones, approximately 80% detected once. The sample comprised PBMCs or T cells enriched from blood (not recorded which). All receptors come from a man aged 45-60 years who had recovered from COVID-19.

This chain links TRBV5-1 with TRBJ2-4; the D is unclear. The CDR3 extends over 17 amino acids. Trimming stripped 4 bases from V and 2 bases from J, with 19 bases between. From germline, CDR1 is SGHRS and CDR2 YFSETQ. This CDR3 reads CASSHLGLPLSKNIQYF. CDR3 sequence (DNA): TGCGCCAGCAGCCACCTAGGCCTCCCCCTATCCAAAAACATTCAGTACTTC.

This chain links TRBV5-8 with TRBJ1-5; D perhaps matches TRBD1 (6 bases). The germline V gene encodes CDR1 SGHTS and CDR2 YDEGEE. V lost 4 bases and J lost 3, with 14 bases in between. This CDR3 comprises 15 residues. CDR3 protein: CASSLLGAPNQPQHF. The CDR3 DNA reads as TGTGCCAGCAGCCTGCTGGGGGCGCCCAATCAGCCCCAGCATTTT.

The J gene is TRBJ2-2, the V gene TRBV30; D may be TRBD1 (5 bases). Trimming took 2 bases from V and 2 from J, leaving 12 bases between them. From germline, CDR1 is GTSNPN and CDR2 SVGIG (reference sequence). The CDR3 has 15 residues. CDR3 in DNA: TGTGCCTGGAGTACCAGGGTATCAAACACCGGGGAGCTGTTTTTT. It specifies CAWSTRVSNTGELFF.

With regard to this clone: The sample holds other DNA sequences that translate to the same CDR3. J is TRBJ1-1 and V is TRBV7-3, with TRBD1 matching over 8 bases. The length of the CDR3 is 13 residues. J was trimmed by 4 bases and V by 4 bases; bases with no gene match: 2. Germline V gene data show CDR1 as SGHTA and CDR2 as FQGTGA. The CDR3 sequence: CASSSGQGTEAFF. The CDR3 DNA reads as TGTGCCAGCAGCTCCGGACAGGGCACTGAAGCTTTCTTT.

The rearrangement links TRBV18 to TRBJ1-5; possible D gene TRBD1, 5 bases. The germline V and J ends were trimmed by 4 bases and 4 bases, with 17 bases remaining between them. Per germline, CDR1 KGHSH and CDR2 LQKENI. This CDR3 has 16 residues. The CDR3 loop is CASSREVSGGNQPQHF. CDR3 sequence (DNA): TGTGCCAGCTCACGGGAAGTATCGGGGGGGAATCAGCCCCAGCATTTT. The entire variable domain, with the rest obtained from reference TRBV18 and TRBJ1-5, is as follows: NAGVMQNPRHLVRRRGQEARLRCSPMKGHSHVYWYRQLPEEGLKFMVYLQKENIIDESGMPKERFSAEFPKEGPSILRIQQVVRGDSAAYFCASSREVSGGNQPQHFGDGTRLSIL.

CDR3 protein: CASSLGTAGANTGELFF. For the CDR3, the DNA is TGCGCCAGCAGCCTTGGGACAGCCGGGGCAAACACCGGGGAGCTGTTTTTT. The chain employs TRBV4-1 and TRBJ2-2, with TRBD1 identical over 7 bases. Germline V CDR1 and CDR2: MGHRA, YSYEKL. This CDR3 has 17 residues. V lost 4 bases and J lost 2; bases outside the gene matches: 10.

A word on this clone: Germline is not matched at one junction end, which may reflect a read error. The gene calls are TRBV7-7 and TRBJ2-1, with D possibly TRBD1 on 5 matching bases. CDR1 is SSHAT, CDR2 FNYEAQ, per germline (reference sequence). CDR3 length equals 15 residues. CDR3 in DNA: TGTGCTAGCAGCCAAAATAGGGGAAACTACAATGAGCAGTTCTTC. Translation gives CASSQNRGNYNEQFF.

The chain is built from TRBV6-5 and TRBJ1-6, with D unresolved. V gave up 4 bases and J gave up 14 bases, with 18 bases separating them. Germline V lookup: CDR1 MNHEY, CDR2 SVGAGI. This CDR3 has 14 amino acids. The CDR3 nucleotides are TGTGCCAGCAGTTCGAAAACCCTTGACATATCCCTCCACTTT. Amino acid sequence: CASSSKTLDISLHF.

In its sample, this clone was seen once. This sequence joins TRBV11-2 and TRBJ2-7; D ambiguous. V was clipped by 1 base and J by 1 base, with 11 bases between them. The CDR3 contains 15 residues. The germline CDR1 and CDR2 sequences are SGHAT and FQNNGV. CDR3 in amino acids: CASSLGSVSSYEQYF. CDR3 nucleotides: TGTGCCAGCAGCTTAGGCAGTGTCAGTTCCTACGAGCAGTACTTC.

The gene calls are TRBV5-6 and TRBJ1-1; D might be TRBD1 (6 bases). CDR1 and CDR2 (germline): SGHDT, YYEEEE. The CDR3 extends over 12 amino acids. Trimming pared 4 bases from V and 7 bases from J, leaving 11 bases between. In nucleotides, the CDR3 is TGTGCCAGCAGCATGCAGGGGATTGAAGCTTTCTTT. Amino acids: CASSMQGIEAFF.

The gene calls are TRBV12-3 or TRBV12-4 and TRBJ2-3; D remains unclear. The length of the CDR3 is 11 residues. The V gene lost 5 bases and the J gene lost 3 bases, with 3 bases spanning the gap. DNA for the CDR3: TGTGCCAGCAGTCGGACAGATACGCAGTATTTT. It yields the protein CASSRTDTQYF.

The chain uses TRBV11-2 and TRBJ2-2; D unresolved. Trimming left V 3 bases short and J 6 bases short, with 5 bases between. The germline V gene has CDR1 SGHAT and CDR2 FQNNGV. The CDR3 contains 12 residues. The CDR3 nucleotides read TGTGCCAGCAGCTTCCCCTCCGGGGAGCTGTTTTTT. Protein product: CASSFPSGELFF.

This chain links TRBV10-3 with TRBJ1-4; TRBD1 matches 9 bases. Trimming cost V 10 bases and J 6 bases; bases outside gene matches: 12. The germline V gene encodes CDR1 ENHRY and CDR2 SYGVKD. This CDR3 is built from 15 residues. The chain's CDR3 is CASKPGGQGHEKLFF. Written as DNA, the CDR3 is TGTGCCAGCAAGCCAGGGGGACAGGGCCATGAAAAACTGTTTTTT.

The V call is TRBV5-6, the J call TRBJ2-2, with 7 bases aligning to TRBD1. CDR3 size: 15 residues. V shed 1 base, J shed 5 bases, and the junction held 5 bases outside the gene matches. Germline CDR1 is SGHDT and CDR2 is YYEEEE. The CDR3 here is CASSLMGQRTGELFF. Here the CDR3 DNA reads TGTGCCAGCAGCTTGATGGGACAGAGGACCGGGGAGCTGTTTTTT.

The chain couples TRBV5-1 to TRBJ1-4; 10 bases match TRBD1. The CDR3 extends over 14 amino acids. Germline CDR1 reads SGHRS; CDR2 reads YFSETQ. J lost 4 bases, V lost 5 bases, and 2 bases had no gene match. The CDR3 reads CASSGQGGNEKLFF. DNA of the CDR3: TGCGCCAGCAGTGGACAGGGGGGTAATGAAAAACTGTTTTTT.

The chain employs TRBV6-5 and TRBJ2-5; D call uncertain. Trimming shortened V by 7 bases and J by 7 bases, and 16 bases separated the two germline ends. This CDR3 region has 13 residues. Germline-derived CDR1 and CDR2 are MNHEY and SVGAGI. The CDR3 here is CASTPEQLRTQYF. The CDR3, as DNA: TGTGCCAGCACCCCAGAACAGTTAAGGACCCAGTACTTC.

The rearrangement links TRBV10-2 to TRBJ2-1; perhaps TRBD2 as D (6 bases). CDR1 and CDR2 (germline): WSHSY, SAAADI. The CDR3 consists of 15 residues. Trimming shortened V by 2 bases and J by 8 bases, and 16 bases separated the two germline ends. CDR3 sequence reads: CASSERAGNWHEQFF. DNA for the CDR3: TGCGCCAGCAGTGAGAGGGCGGGGAACTGGCATGAGCAGTTCTTC.